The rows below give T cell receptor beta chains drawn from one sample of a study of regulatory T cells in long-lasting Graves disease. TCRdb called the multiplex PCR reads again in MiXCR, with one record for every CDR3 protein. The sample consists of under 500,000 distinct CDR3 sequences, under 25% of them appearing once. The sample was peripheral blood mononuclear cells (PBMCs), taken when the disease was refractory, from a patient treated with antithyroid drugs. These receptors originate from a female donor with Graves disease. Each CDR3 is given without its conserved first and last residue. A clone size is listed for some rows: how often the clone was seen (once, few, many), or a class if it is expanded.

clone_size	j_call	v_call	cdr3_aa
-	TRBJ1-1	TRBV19	ASSIMDENTEAF
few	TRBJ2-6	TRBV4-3	ASSQEWSQRGANVLT
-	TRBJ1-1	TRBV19	ASSMFAGSLNTEAF
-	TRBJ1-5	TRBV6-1	ASNFDANQPQH
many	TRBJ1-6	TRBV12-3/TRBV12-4	ASSLAMVDRANSPLH
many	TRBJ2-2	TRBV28	ASSLFAGLATGELF
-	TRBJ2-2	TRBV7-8	ASTPGVRVTGELF
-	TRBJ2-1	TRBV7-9	ASRSPSSYNEQF
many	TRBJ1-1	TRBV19	ASSIIHGTSEAF
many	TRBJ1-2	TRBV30	AWSVQEGMGGYT
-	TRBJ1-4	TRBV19	ASTAWGNIANEKLF
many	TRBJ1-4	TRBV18	ASSTTATSTNEKLF
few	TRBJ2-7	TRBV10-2	ASSGLAGAGEQY
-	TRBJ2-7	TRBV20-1	SVPGRALYEQC
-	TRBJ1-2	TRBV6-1	ASSWDGWGYT
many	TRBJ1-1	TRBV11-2	ASSLVSTGEAF
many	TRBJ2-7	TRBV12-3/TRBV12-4	ASGTPTGPPYEQY
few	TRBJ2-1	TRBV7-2	ASSLKGGTSWF
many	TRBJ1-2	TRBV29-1	SVEDRGRGRSGYT
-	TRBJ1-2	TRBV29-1	SVEVTGGSGYT
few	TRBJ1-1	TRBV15	ATSRDRGLAF
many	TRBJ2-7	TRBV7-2	ASSSLAGAYEQY
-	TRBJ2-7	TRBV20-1	SARSSGGEQY
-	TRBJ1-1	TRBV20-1	SARRQGVFMNTEAF
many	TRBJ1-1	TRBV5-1	ASSTGQGNTEAF
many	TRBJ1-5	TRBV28	ASSSGQGIQPQH
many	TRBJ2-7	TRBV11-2	ASSLGGIYYEQY
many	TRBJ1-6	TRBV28	ASSFERGGSPLH
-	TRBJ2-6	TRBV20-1	SAKRIGANALT
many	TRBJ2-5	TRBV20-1	SATRTAGAETQY